These T cell receptor beta chains were read from a single sample in a study of shared clonotypes between healthy human individuals. Generated by immunoSEQ multiplex PCR, the TCRdb table keeps only in-frame clones and is missing some. Counted here are millions of clones, around 90% occurring once; the ten biggest clones make up over 0.12%. What was sequenced was naive CD4+ T cells sorted from blood. Receptor source: a man between 18 and 29 years old in good health. CDR3s include the opening cysteine and the closing phenylalanine or tryptophan.

cdr3_aa	v_call	j_call
CASSPAGADTQYF	TRBV6-5	TRBJ2-3
CAWRRGHTYEQYF	TRBV30	TRBJ2-7
CASSLAGTVEAFF	TRBV27	TRBJ1-1
CASSAGTSASNQPQHF	TRBV7-2	TRBJ1-5
CASQRQGASYTIYF	TRBV6-1	TRBJ1-3
CASSYDESNSPLHF	TRBV27	TRBJ1-6
CSASAVYEQYF	TRBV20-1	TRBJ2-7
CAWSLREGLGGYTF	TRBV30	TRBJ1-2
CASSSRDILNTEAFF	TRBV9	TRBJ1-1
CASSPGRGGESYEQYF	TRBV4-2	TRBJ2-7
CASSSASGGSNTGELFF	TRBV28	TRBJ2-2
CASSPGQGDTEAFF	TRBV7-2	TRBJ1-1
CASSSRTGHTEAFF	TRBV6-5	TRBJ1-1
CASRDRFSYEQYF	TRBV6-5	NA
CASSMFGSGTQETQYF	TRBV19	TRBJ2-5
CATQRGDNEQFF	TRBV10-3	TRBJ2-1
CASSLVGGPSNEQFF	TRBV5-1	TRBJ2-1
CASSLPTAGQPQHF	TRBV6-6	TRBJ1-5
CASSLFPQGTSGPDTQYF	TRBV5-1	TRBJ2-3
CASSRRGRESGTGELFF	TRBV2	TRBJ2-2
CASSEGVSYEQYF	TRBV2	TRBJ2-7
CATSYGDARNTEAFF	TRBV12-5	TRBJ1-1
CSGGTVITDTQYF	TRBV29-1	TRBJ2-3
CASSLARTPTHQPQHF	TRBV7-4	TRBJ1-5
CAWSVNRGYGYTF	TRBV30	TRBJ1-2
CATSRDRTSGANVLTF	TRBV15	TRBJ2-6
CASSLAGHQPQHF	TRBV5-1	TRBJ1-5
CASSRANQPQHF	TRBV6-1	TRBJ1-5
CASSQDPSGPYNEQFF	TRBV4-2	TRBJ2-1
CASRPGGSGRGTDTQYF	TRBV2	TRBJ2-3
CASRLLGVEGSYNEQFF	TRBV19	TRBJ2-1
CASSEAGIASYEQYF	TRBV6-1	TRBJ2-7
CASSVDRSSYNEQFF	TRBV2	TRBJ2-1
CATARGWTDTQYF	TRBV6-5	TRBJ2-3
CASSLIVVGGEQFF	TRBV13	TRBJ2-1
CASSLSGGHNEQFF	TRBV7-9	TRBJ2-1
CASSLVWLGQTQYF	TRBV28	TRBJ2-3
CASTQHGQGYRAGYTF	TRBV19	TRBJ1-2
CASSSGTSGRGTYNEQFF	TRBV5-1	TRBJ2-1
CASRVGPYTDTQYF	TRBV6-5	TRBJ2-3
CASSLEAGNEQFF	TRBV11-3	TRBJ2-1
CASSVLAAAYNEQFF	TRBV2	TRBJ2-1
CASSRLADTDTQYF	TRBV6-5	TRBJ2-3
CASSISERGTDTQYF	TRBV19	TRBJ2-3
CASSTRQGYNQPQHF	TRBV19	TRBJ1-5
CASSESTDTQYF	TRBV10-2	TRBJ2-3
CASRVTYSGANVLTF	TRBV6-1	TRBJ2-6
CASSLALGYQETQYF	TRBV5-1	TRBJ2-5
CAWADASNQPQHF	TRBV30	TRBJ1-5
CASSLGTLTLF	TRBV28	TRBJ1-3
CASGGTGLPKPQDF	TRBV7-6	TRBJ2-5
CASSIGITRANVLTF	TRBV19	TRBJ2-6
CASSLAYGPYEQYF	TRBV5-5	TRBJ2-7
CASSLGSRGTYGYTF	TRBV5-6	TRBJ1-2
CASSYVDRGTEAFF	TRBV5-1	TRBJ1-1
CASSLRVGSTEAFF	TRBV5-1	TRBJ1-1
CASSSWTFGTSPDTQYF	TRBV5-4	TRBJ2-3
CASSTGLAGPSYDTQYF	TRBV7-9	TRBJ2-3
CASNSPGQEATGELFF	TRBV5-5	TRBJ2-2
CASTRRQGLYEQYF	TRBV10-1	TRBJ2-7